Presented here are 3 T cell receptor beta chains from one specimen sequenced in a study of T cells in Graves' hyperthyroidism and ophthalmopathy (dated by TCRdb to between 2019 and 2020). The protocol used for the library was multiplex PCR. TCRdb records Illumina HiSeq 2000 as the sequencer. TCR beta CDR3 regions were amplified from RNA transcripts. The TCR CDR3 was subjected to a first round of RT-PCR using the HTBI primer set and the Qiagen OneStep RT-PCR kit. TCRdb ran its own pipeline on the public reads, namely fastp trimming at Q25 and MiXCR clone calling, and kept in-frame beta chains. Under each unique CDR3 protein, matching rows form one entry showing the most common genes and DNA. The sample profile shows about 350,000 distinct CDR3 sequences; roughly 15% of them were found once. Together, the top ten hold 34% of the sample. The sample consisted of blood. Source of these receptors: a middle-aged woman with Graves' ophthalmopathy.

This clonotype was picked up many times. The J gene is TRBJ2-7, the V gene TRBV6-6; possibly TRBD2 for D (5 bases). This CDR3 region has 15 residues. Per germline, CDR1 MNHNY and CDR2 SVGAGI (reference sequence). The V gene lost 0 bases and the J gene lost 3 bases, with 12 bases spanning the gap. For the CDR3, the DNA is TGTGCCAGCAGTTACTCCGCGGGTTCTAACTACGAGCAGTACTTC. Translating it yields CASSYSAGSNYEQYF.

This clonotype was counted between two and nine times. CDR3 region: CASSQVLRDSYNEQFF. CDR3 sequence (DNA): TGCGCCAGCAGCCAAGTCCTCCGGGACAGTTACAATGAGCAGTTCTTC. This sequence joins TRBV4-1 and TRBJ2-1; 7 bases are shared with TRBD1. V trimming: 1 base; J trimming: 4 bases; junction bases outside the gene matches: 7. The CDR3 spans 16 residues. Germline V gives CDR1 MGHRA, CDR2 YSYEKL.

The chain uses TRBV5-4 and TRBJ2-5, with 13 bases that match TRBD2. Germline CDR1 reads SGHNT; CDR2 reads YYREEE (reference sequence). This CDR3 has 15 residues. With 4 bases clipped from V and 4 bases from J, the junction kept 4 bases outside the gene matches. In DNA, the CDR3 is TGTGCCAGCAGCCTCTGGACTAGCGGGGGAGAGACCCAGTACTTC. It encodes CASSLWTSGGETQYF.